Below, 9 T cell receptor beta chains from the same sample are listed, as sequenced in a study of spatial heterogeneity in lung cancer. TCRdb analysed the 5' RACE reads with MiXCR anew, one entry per CDR3 protein. The sample records around 30,000 distinct CDR3 sequences, 7.5% to 10% being singletons. Time point defined: sample taken at primary tumor resection. Sequencing covered unsorted whole RNA taken from tumor, nontumor lung or frozen PBMC. Sequenced here: PBMCs, sampled at surgery. These receptors all stem from a female donor with early-stage non-small cell lung cancer.

The table lists this clonotype with a few counts. The V and J genes are TRBV20-1 and TRBJ2-7, with D perhaps given as TRBD1 or TRBD2 (6 bases each). Germline assignment: CDR1 DFQATT and CDR2 SNEGSKA (reference sequence). Trimming cost V 4 bases and J 0 bases, with 13 bases left between them. The CDR3 has 14 amino acids. The CDR3 nucleotides are TGCAGTGCTAAGAAGGGGGGTAGCTCCTACGAGCAGTACTTC. It encodes CSAKKGGSSYEQYF.

This clonotype was seen many times. This chain connects TRBV3-1 to TRBJ1-2; D remains ambiguous. Germline V gene lookup returns CDR1 LGHDT and CDR2 YNNKEL (reference sequence). V shed 5 bases and J shed 2 bases, with 12 bases lying between them. This CDR3 spans 14 amino acids. The CDR3 DNA reads as TGTGCCAGCAGCTATACGGGAGGAAACTATGGCTACACCTTC. Encoded protein: CASSYTGGNYGYTF.

This clonotype was detected only a few times. The chain is built from TRBV11-1 and TRBJ1-5; D uncertain. Between the trimmed V and J ends, which lost 5 bases and 4 bases, there was a span of 9 bases. The length of the CDR3 is 13 residues. CDR1 is SGHAT and CDR2 is FQDESV in the germline V gene (reference sequence). DNA of the CDR3: TGTGCCAGCAGCCCAAGTCAAAATCAGCCCCAGCATTTT. Its translation: CASSPSQNQPQHF.

The sample holds many counts of this clonotype. This chain connects TRBV7-9 to TRBJ2-7; TRBD2 aligns across 7 bases. Trimming cost V 2 bases and J 9 bases; bases outside gene matches: 10. This CDR3 is 14 amino acids long. From germline, CDR1 is SEHNR and CDR2 FQNEAQ (reference sequence). The CDR3 reads CASSLISGTTRQYF. The DNA of the CDR3 is TGTGCCAGCAGCTTAATATCCGGGACTACTAGGCAGTACTTC.

This clonotype was recorded many times. The gene calls are TRBV3-1 and TRBJ2-3; tentatively, D is TRBD2 (6 bases). V was pared by 1 base and J by 3 bases, with 11 bases between. This CDR3 region has 15 residues. Germline CDR1 is LGHDT and CDR2 is YNNKEL (reference sequence). CDR3 amino acids: CASSQVRGRTDTQYF. The CDR3, as DNA: TGTGCCAGCAGCCAAGTTAGAGGGAGGACAGATACGCAGTATTTT.

The sample holds many counts of this clonotype. V gene TRBV27 combines with J gene TRBJ1-2; 8 positions match TRBD1. CDR1 is MNHEY and CDR2 is SMNVEV in the germline V gene (reference sequence). Germline trimming cut 6 bases from V and 4 bases from J; bases unmatched to any gene: 1. This CDR3 contains 12 residues. CDR3 nucleotide sequence: TGTGCCAGCAGGACAGGGGCCTATGGCTACACCTTC. Translation gives CASRTGAYGYTF.

Here the CDR3 DNA reads TGTGCCAGCAAGACTAGTACAGATACGCAGTATTTT. Translating gives CASKTSTDTQYF. The rearrangement uses TRBV2 and TRBJ2-3; D is possibly TRBD2 (6 bases). Trimming pared 7 bases from V and 3 bases from J, leaving 8 bases between. The CDR3 extends over 12 amino acids. CDR1 and CDR2 from the germline V gene are SNHLY and FYNNEI.

Regarding this clonotype: A much larger clone differs from this one at a single base, so this may be a read error. This chain joins TRBV19 and TRBJ1-5; 8 bases fit TRBD1. The CDR3 runs 15 residues. Germline CDR1 LNHDA, CDR2 SQIVND (reference sequence). As DNA, the CDR3 is TGTGCCAGTAGTACCGGGACAGGCACCAATCCGCCCCAGCATTTT. Its protein is CASSTGTGTNPPQHF.

The table lists this clonotype with a few counts. The chain employs TRBV28 and TRBJ1-4; D perhaps matches TRBD1 (6 bases). Germline CDR1 reads MDHEN; CDR2 reads SYDVKM. The ends were cut back, 2 bases at V and 4 bases at J, with 17 bases in the middle. The CDR3 loop spans 17 amino acids. The CDR3 here is CASSLGDTTSLNEKLFF. As DNA, the CDR3 is TGTGCCAGCAGTTTAGGGGACACAACCTCTCTTAATGAAAAACTGTTTTTT.